This T cell receptor (beta chain) is drawn from a study of blood T cell repertoires in COVID-19. Only in-frame clones appear in the TCRdb table, and some are missing; sequencing was by immunoSEQ multiplex PCR. Among 170,000 or so clones listed, 84% were seen once. Germline lookup yields CDR1 MNHEY and CDR2 SVGEGT. Deletions cut 0 bases from V and 4 bases from J, with 15 bases between. The CDR3 length is 16 residues. This chain joins TRBV6-2 or TRBV6-3 and TRBJ1-2; no definite D call. The receptor was isolated from a man between 18 and 29 years old with active or convalescent COVID-19. What was sequenced was peripheral blood. The CDR3 DNA reads as TGTGCCAGCAGTTACTCGAGTCCCGGGCGGGGCTATGGCTACACCTTC. This encodes CASSYSSPGRGYGYTF.